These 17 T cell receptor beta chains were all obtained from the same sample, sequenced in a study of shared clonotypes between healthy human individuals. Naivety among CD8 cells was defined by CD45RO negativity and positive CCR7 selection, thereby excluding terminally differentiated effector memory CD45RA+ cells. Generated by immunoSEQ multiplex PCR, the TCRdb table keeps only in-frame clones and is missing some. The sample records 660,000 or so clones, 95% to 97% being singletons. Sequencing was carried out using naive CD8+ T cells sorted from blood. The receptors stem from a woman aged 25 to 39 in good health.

The CDR3 region has the DNA TGTGCCAGCAGCTGGGACGGGGCCAAAAACATTCAGTACTTC. This encodes CASSWDGAKNIQYF. The rearrangement links TRBV2 to TRBJ2-4; the D call may be TRBD1 or TRBD2 (5 bases each). The CDR3 length is 14 residues. Germline-derived CDR1 and CDR2 are SNHLY and FYNNEI. V shed 6 bases and J shed 1 base, with 10 bases lying between them.

CDR3 nucleotide sequence: TGTGCCAGCAGCCAACAAAACCACGAGCAGTACTTC. Residues: CASSQQNHEQYF. This rearrangement joins TRBV13 to TRBJ2-5; no clear D gene. The end of the DNA is better explained by TRBJ2-7, so the J call may be wrong. The CDR3 covers 12 residues. CDR1 is PRHDT, CDR2 FYEKMQ, per germline (reference sequence).

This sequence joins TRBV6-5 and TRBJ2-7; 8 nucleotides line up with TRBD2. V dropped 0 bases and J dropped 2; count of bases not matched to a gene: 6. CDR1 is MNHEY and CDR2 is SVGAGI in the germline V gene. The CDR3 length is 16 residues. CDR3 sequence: CASSYSFSGTPYEQYF. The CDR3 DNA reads TGTGCCAGCAGTTACTCGTTTAGCGGGACCCCCTACGAGCAGTACTTC.

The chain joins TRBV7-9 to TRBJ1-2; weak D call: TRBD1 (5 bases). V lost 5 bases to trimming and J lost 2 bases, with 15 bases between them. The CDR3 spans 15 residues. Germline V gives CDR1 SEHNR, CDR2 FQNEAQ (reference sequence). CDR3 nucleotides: TGTGCCAGCAGCCCCTTAGAGGGGAAGAACTATGGCTACACCTTC. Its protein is CASSPLEGKNYGYTF.

CDR3 amino acids: CASSFGRLNTEAFF. The CDR3 region has the DNA TGTGCCAGCAGTTTCGGCAGGCTGAACACTGAAGCTTTCTTT. The rearrangement joins TRBV28 to TRBJ1-1, with unresolved D. Germline CDR1 MDHEN, CDR2 SYDVKM. V was cut by 3 bases and J by 0 bases, with 8 bases left in between. The length of the CDR3 is 14 residues.

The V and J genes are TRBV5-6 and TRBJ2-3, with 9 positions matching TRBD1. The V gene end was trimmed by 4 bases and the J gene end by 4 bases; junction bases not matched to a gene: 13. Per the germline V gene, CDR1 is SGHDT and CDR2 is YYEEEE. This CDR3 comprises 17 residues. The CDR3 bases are TGTGCCAGCAGCCCAACCGGGACAGGGCTTTTCGCAGATACGCAGTATTTT. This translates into CASSPTGTGLFADTQYF.

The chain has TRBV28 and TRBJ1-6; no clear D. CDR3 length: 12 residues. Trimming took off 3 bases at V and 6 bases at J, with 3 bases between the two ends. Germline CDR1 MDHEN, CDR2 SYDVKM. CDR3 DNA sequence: TGTGCCAGCAGTTTTTTTAATTCACCCCTCCACTTT. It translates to CASSFFNSPLHF.

The CDR3 sequence: CASSLSTRPTGELFF. The CDR3 nucleotides read TGTGCCAGCAGCTTGTCTACTAGACCCACCGGGGAGCTGTTTTTT. The V and J genes are TRBV7-9 and TRBJ2-2; a possible D gene is TRBD2 (5 bases). The CDR3 runs 15 residues. Germline CDR1 SEHNR, CDR2 FQNEAQ (reference sequence). V lost 3 bases to trimming and J lost 4 bases, with 12 bases between them. Variable domain in full (rest from reference TRBV7-9 and TRBJ2-2): DTGVSQNPRHKITKRGQNVTFRCDPISEHNRLYWYRQTLGQGPEFLTYFQNEAQLEKSRLLSDRFSAERPKGSFSTLEIQRTEQGDSAMYLCASSLSTRPTGELFFGEGSRLTVL.

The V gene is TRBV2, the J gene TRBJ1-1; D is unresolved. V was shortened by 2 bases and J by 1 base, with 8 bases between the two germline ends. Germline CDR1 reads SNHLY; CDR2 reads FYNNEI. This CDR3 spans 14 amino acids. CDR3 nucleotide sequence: TGTGCCAGCAGTGAATTAACCGAGAACACTGAAGCTTTCTTT. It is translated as CASSELTENTEAFF.

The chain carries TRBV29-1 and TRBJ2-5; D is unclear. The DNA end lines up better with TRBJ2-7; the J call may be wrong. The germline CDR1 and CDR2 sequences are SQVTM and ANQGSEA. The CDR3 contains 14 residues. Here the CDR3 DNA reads TGCAGCGTTGTGCTGGCGCAGTTCTTTTACGAGCAGTACTTC. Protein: CSVVLAQFFYEQYF.

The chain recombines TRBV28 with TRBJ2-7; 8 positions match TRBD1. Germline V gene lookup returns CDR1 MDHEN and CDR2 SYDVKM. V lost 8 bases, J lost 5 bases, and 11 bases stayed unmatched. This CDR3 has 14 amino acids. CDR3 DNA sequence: TGTGCCAGCTTACCCGGACAGGGAGTTAACGAGCAGTACTTC. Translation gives CASLPGQGVNEQYF.

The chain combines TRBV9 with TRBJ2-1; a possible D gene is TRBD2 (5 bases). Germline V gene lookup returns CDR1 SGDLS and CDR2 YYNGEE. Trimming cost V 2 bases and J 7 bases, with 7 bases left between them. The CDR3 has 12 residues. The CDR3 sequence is CASSVEENEQFF. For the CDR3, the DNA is TGTGCCAGCAGCGTGGAGGAGAATGAGCAGTTCTTC.

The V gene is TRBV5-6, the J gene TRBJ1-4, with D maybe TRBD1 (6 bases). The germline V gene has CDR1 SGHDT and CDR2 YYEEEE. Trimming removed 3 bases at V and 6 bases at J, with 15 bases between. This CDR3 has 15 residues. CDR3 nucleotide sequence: TGTGCCAGCAGCTCATACAGGGAAGGGGATGAAAAACTGTTTTTT. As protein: CASSSYREGDEKLFF.

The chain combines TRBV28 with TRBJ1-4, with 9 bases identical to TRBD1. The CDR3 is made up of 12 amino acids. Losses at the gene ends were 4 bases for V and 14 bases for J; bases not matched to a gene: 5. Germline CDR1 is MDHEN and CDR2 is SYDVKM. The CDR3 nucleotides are TGTGCCAGCAGTTACAGGGGGCAGAGGCTGTTTTTT. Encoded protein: CASSYRGQRLFF.

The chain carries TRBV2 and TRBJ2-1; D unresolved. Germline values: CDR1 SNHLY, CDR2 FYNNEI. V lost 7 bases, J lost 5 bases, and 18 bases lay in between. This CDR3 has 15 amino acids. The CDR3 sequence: CASMHPGLPDNEQFF. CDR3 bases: TGTGCCAGCATGCATCCGGGCCTACCAGACAATGAGCAGTTCTTC.

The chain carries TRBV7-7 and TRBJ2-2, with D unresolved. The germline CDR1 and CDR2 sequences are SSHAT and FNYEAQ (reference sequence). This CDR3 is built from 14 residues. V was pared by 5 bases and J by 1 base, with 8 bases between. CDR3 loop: CASSPRQNTGELFF. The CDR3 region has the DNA TGTGCCAGCAGCCCTCGGCAGAACACCGGGGAGCTGTTTTTT.

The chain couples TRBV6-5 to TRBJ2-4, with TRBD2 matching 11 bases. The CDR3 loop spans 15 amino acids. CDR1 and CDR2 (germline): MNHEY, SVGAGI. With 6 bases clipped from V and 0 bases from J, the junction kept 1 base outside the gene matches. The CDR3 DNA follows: TGTGCCAGCAGAGGACTAGCGGGAGCCAAAAACATTCAGTACTTC. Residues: CASRGLAGAKNIQYF.